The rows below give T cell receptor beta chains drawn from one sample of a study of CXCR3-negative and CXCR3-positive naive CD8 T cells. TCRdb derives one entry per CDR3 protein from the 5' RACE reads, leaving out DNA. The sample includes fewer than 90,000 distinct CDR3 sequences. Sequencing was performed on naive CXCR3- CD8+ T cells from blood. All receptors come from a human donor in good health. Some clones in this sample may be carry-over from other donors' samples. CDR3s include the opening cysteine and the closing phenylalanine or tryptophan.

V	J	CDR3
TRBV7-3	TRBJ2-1	CASSSRWDRVDRGEQFF
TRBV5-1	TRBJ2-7	CASSGGLAGGHYEQYF
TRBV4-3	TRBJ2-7	CASSQDGGPFEQYF
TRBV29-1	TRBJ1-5	CSVEVCQSSNQPQHF
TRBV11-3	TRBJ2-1	CASSSGTVSYNEQFF
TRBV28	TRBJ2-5	CASRNPRGGQYF
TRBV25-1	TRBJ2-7	CASSESPSGELYEQYF
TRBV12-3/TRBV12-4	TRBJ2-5	CASSLDSYQETQYF
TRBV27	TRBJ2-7	CASSGTASYEQYF
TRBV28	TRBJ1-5	CASTTYGEANQPQHF
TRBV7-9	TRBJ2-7	CASSAGQGFYEQYF
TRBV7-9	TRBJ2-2	CASSAGPGELFF